This T cell receptor beta chain comes out of a study of T cell responses to AZD1222 COVID-19 vaccine. TCRdb keeps only in-frame clones here, not all; method: immunoSEQ multiplex PCR. The sample contains approximately 140,000 clones, roughly 94% of which appear only once. Study-wide points: Only a handful of AZD1222 recipients, several in all, had baseline seropositivity. Repertoire collection took place solely once the T cell response had peaked. Following two doses of AZD1222, Spike-specific TCR breadth and depth rose.

About this clone itself: What it binds is not known.

CDR1 LGHDT and CDR2 YNNKEL come from the germline V gene (reference sequence). The germline V and J ends were trimmed by 0 bases and 4 bases, with 6 bases remaining between them. The CDR3 runs to 13 residues. The genes are TRBV3-1 (or the pseudogene TRBV3-2) and TRBJ1-1; D remains unclear. This receptor was taken from an adult in good health. This specimen consisted of peripheral blood, obtained on day 0 of AZD1222 vaccination. The CDR3: CASSQDRATEAFF. CDR3 bases: TGTGCCAGCAGCCAAGATCGGGCCACTGAAGCTTTCTTT.